This paragraph reports one T cell receptor (beta chain). Its antigen is undetermined. The data belong to a study of shared clonotypes between healthy human individuals. Study-level information: Participating donors consisted of a couple of women and three men aged 18 to 49. Study-level results: Non-shared clonotypes were found to have lower generation probabilities than the clonotypes that were shared by all four of the sorted-subset donors.

This CDR3 region has 15 residues. The V segment lost 6 bases and the J segment 4 bases; nucleotides outside the gene matches: 9. Germline CDR1 reads MDHEN; CDR2 reads SYDVKM. Donors were healthy HIV-negative adults without recent acute infections or vaccinations. Assay used: immunoSEQ multiplex PCR; TCRdb lists only in-frame clones, some missing. Seen here are a few million clones, approximately 93% observed once, and the top ten hold about 0.37%. The chain has TRBV28 and TRBJ2-7; 10 nucleotides agree with TRBD1. This receptor was taken from a man between 18 and 29 years old in good health. Some clones in this sample may be carry-over from other donors' samples. Sequenced material: naive CD4+ T cells from PBMCs. As to subset: CD45RA+ positively selected. CDR3 sequence reads: CASRTGTGATYEQYF. CDR3 nucleotide sequence: TGTGCCAGCAGGACCGGGACAGGGGCCACGTACGAGCAGTACTTC. The variable domain in full, with the rest retrieved from reference TRBV28 and TRBJ2-7, is DVKVTQSSRYLVKRTGEKVFLECVQDMDHENMFWYRQDPGLGLRLIYFSYDVKMKEKGDIPEGYSVSREKKERFSLILESASTNQTSMYLCASRTGTGATYEQYFGPGTRLTVT.